The rows below give T cell receptor beta chains drawn from one sample of a study of Ad26.COV2.S vaccination and SARS-CoV-2 variants. The assay was immunoSEQ multiplex PCR, and TCRdb's table has in-frame clones only and misses some. Found here are about 480,000 clones, roughly 85% of them singletons; the top ten hold around 13%. The input for sequencing was peripheral blood, taken in a trial of Ad26.COV2.S vaccine versus placebo. Receptors were obtained from a person between 18 and 65 years old who received the Ad26.COV2.S COVID-19 vaccine or a placebo. Both conserved end residues are part of each CDR3. The D gene is left open where the match is weak. Clone size is stated in some rows and not others, as once, few, many or a class when expanded.

clone size,CDR3 length,J gene,D gene,V gene,CDR3 protein,CDR3 DNA
NA,17,TRBJ1-2,NA,TRBV19,CASSIALTRQARYGYTF,TGTGCCAGTAGTATTGCCCTTACTCGACAGGCTCGCTATGGCTACACCTTC
NA,13,TRBJ2-1,NA,TRBV5-5,CASSLGGGDEQFF,TGTGCCAGCAGCTTGGGTGGGGGCGATGAGCAGTTCTTC
NA,12,TRBJ1-2,NA,TRBV29-1,CSVGQAFGGYTF,TGCAGCGTTGGACAAGCCTTCGGTGGCTACACCTTC
NA,16,TRBJ1-5,NA,TRBV6-2/TRBV6-3,CASSYRSQLEGQPQHF,TGTGCCAGCAGTTACCGGAGTCAGTTAGAAGGTCAGCCCCAGCATTTT
once,15,TRBJ1-5,NA,TRBV19,CASSIDAVGTRSWYF,TGTGCCAGTAGTATAGACGCCGTCGGGACAAGGTCCTGGTATTTT
NA,16,TRBJ2-1,TRBD2,TRBV7-2,CASSLVTSGSWYEQFF,TGTGCCAGCAGCTTAGTAACTAGCGGGAGTTGGTATGAGCAGTTCTTC
NA,15,TRBJ2-5,NA,TRBV11-2,CASSFLAGGPETQYF,TGTGCCAGCAGCTTTCTCGCCGGGGGCCCAGAGACCCAGTACTTC
NA,12,TRBJ2-3,NA,TRBV18,CASSPRTDTQYF,TGTGCCAGCTCACCCCGCACAGATACGCAGTATTTT
NA,16,TRBJ2-2,NA,TRBV24-1,CATGRTGPGNTGELFF,TGTGCCACCGGACGCACGGGCCCGGGCAACACCGGGGAGCTGTTTTTT
NA,16,TRBJ1-2,NA,TRBV10-3,CAISEARGDSPSGYTF,TGTGCCATCAGTGAAGCTCGGGGGGATAGCCCGTCCGGCTACACCTTC
NA,15,TRBJ2-7,NA,TRBV7-9,CASSPQGDPGYEQYF,TGTGCCAGCAGCCCTCAGGGTGATCCGGGCTACGAGCAGTACTTC
NA,16,TRBJ2-1,TRBD2,TRBV3-1/TRBV3-2,CASSAGLAGGVNEQFF,TGTGCCAGCAGCGCGGGACTAGCGGGAGGGGTCAATGAGCAGTTCTTC